The 24 T cell receptor beta chains below all came from one sample that was sequenced in a study of blood T cell repertoires in COVID-19. Sequencing was performed with immunoSEQ multiplex PCR; in TCRdb, only in-frame clones are kept and a portion is missing. The data hold a few hundred thousand clones, with more than 75% observed a single time. Sequencing input: PBMCs or T cells enriched from blood (not recorded which). The receptor set was obtained from a woman younger than 35 who had recovered from COVID-19.

The chain links TRBV13 to TRBJ2-7; 9 bases map to TRBD1. Germline CDR1 reads PRHDT; CDR2 reads FYEKMQ (reference sequence). The CDR3 is 16 amino acids. J lost 0 bases, V lost 11 bases, and 14 bases had no gene match. The CDR3 region is CASQPGTGIGSYEQYF. CDR3 in DNA: TGTGCCTCCCAGCCTGGGACAGGGATAGGCTCCTACGAGCAGTACTTC.

This rearrangement joins TRBV7-2 to TRBJ1-5; TRBD1 might be the D (6 bases). The CDR3 is 16 amino acids. CDR1 is SGHTA, CDR2 FQGNSA, per germline. With 1 base removed from V and 3 bases from J, the gap between germline ends came to 13 bases. The CDR3 sequence is CASSLVSDSLNQPQHF. DNA of the CDR3: TGTGCCAGCAGCTTAGTATCGGACAGCCTCAATCAGCCCCAGCATTTT.

The chain joins TRBV7-9 to TRBJ2-7; D call uncertain. Trimming removed 2 bases at V and 2 bases at J, with 7 bases between. The CDR3 loop spans 13 amino acids. Per germline, CDR1 SEHNR and CDR2 FQNEAQ (reference sequence). CDR3: CASSLTNTYEQYF. The DNA for the CDR3 is TGTGCCAGCAGCTTAACAAACACCTACGAGCAGTACTTC.

The CDR3 sequence: CASSLAEVQETQYF. The CDR3 DNA is TGTGCCAGCAGCTTAGCGGAGGTACAAGAGACCCAGTACTTC. V is TRBV7-8 and J is TRBJ2-5; the D gene is possibly TRBD2 (5 bases). CDR1 and CDR2 (germline): SGHVS, FQNEAQ. The length of the CDR3 is 14 residues. The V end lost 0 bases, the J end lost 2 bases, and 7 bases lay between the germline ends. Variable domain in full (rest from reference TRBV7-8 and TRBJ2-5): GAGVSQSPRYKVAKRGQDVALRCDPISGHVSLFWYQQALGQGPEFLTYFQNEAQLDKSGLPSDRFFAERPEGSVSTLKIQRTQQEDSAVYLCASSLAEVQETQYFGPGTRLLVL.

This chain uses TRBV10-1 with TRBJ2-2, with a possible D match to TRBD1 (5 bases). V was trimmed by 4 bases and J by 5 bases, leaving 11 bases between them. This CDR3 is 14 amino acids long. Germline CDR1 is WNHNN and CDR2 is SYGVQD (reference sequence). The CDR3 coding sequence is TGCGCCAGCAGTGGGGGCAGCCGGACCGGGGAGCTGTTTTTT. Translating it yields CASSGGSRTGELFF.

This chain connects TRBV6-2 or TRBV6-3 to TRBJ2-1; the D gene is possibly TRBD2 (6 bases). Germline V lookup: CDR1 MNHEY, CDR2 SVGEGT. This CDR3 region has 11 residues. V lost 2 bases and J 10 bases, leaving 6 bases between the germline ends. CDR3 loop: CASSYGGEQFF. The DNA for the CDR3 is TGTGCCAGCAGTTACGGGGGGGAGCAGTTCTTC.

J is TRBJ2-1 and V is TRBV7-3; 10 nucleotides align to TRBD2. The CDR3 has 13 residues. The germline V gene has CDR1 SGHTA and CDR2 FQGTGA. Trimming at V came to 7 bases and at J to 9 bases, leaving 6 bases not matched to a gene. CDR3 amino acids: CASTPSGGGEQFF. Written as DNA, the CDR3 is TGTGCCAGCACGCCTAGCGGGGGTGGTGAGCAGTTCTTC.

V and J are TRBV7-8 and TRBJ1-4, with 8 bases matching TRBD1. J lost 7 bases, V lost 3 bases, and 4 bases had no gene match. The CDR3 extends over 14 amino acids. Germline lookup yields CDR1 SGHVS and CDR2 FQNEAQ. CDR3 protein: CASSLQGAGEKLFF. As DNA, the CDR3 is TGTGCCAGCAGCTTGCAGGGGGCCGGTGAAAAACTGTTTTTT. Drawing the rest from reference TRBV7-8 and TRBJ1-4, the complete variable domain is GAGVSQSPRYKVAKRGQDVALRCDPISGHVSLFWYQQALGQGPEFLTYFQNEAQLDKSGLPSDRFFAERPEGSVSTLKIQRTQQEDSAVYLCASSLQGAGEKLFFGSGTQLSVL.

The chain has TRBV30 and TRBJ1-3, with D perhaps matching TRBD1 (6 bases). Germline V gene lookup returns CDR1 GTSNPN and CDR2 SVGIG (reference sequence). V was pared by 5 bases and J by 7 bases, with 12 bases between. The CDR3 has 12 residues. The DNA of the CDR3 is TGTGCCTGGGGCAGGGGCGAGAACACCATATATTTT. Translation: CAWGRGENTIYF.

The CDR3 loop reads CASSLAGRGHGYTF. For the CDR3, the DNA is TGTGCCAGCAGCTTGGCCGGCAGGGGGCATGGCTACACCTTC. The gene calls are TRBV5-4 and TRBJ1-2; 8 bases align to TRBD1. V lost 0 bases, J lost 6 bases, and 4 bases stayed unmatched. Germline V gives CDR1 SGHNT, CDR2 YYREEE (reference sequence). The CDR3 is 14 amino acids. Filled out from reference TRBV5-4 and TRBJ1-2, the complete variable domain reads ETGVTQSPTHLIKTRGQQVTLRCSSQSGHNTVSWYQQALGQGPQFIFQYYREEENGRGNFPPRFSGLQFPNYSSELNVNALELDDSALYLCASSLAGRGHGYTFGSGTRLTVV.

Note on this clone: This likely stems from a read error, as it lies one base from a far larger clone. The same CDR3 arises from other DNA sequences in this sample as well. The rearrangement joins TRBV7-9 to TRBJ1-5; D is uncertain. The V end lost 5 bases, the J end lost 0 bases, and 8 bases lay between the germline ends. The CDR3 extends over 14 amino acids. The germline gives CDR1 SEHNR, CDR2 FQNEAQ (reference sequence). CDR3 loop: CASSPGYSNQPQHF. CDR3 coding DNA: TGTGCCAGCAGCCCGGGGTATAGCAATCAGCCCCAGCATTTT.

CDR3 coding DNA: TGTGCCAGCAGCGGCCTGGACAGGGGGTTAGCCAAAAACATTCAGTACTTC. The encoded protein is CASSGLDRGLAKNIQYF. The V gene is TRBV9, the J gene TRBJ2-4; TRBD1 matches at 10 bases. Germline V lookup: CDR1 SGDLS, CDR2 YYNGEE. The V segment lost 3 bases and the J segment 0 bases; nucleotides outside the gene matches: 6. This CDR3 comprises 17 residues.

The V and J genes are TRBV4-1 and TRBJ2-1, with TRBD1 matching 11 bases. The CDR3 is 17 amino acids. CDR1 MGHRA and CDR2 YSYEKL come from the germline V gene. With 3 bases clipped from V and 4 bases from J, the junction kept 8 bases outside the gene matches. CDR3 sequence reads: CASSQGQGGGPYNEQFF. The DNA of the CDR3 is TGCGCCAGCAGCCAGGGACAGGGGGGAGGCCCATACAATGAGCAGTTCTTC.

The chain couples TRBV5-6 to TRBJ2-1; 8 bases line up with TRBD1. This CDR3 contains 12 residues. The ends lost 4 bases at V and 9 bases at J; junction bases unmatched: 3. Germline CDR1 reads SGHDT; CDR2 reads YYEEEE. The CDR3 loop reads CASSPGGAEQFF. The CDR3 DNA reads TGTGCCAGCAGCCCAGGGGGCGCTGAGCAGTTCTTC.

This clone was counted only a few times. V gene TRBV6-5 combines with J gene TRBJ1-2, with D perhaps TRBD1 (6 bases). Germline CDR1 MNHEY, CDR2 SVGAGI. Trimming took off 6 bases at V and 4 bases at J, with 9 bases between the two ends. CDR3 length equals 12 residues. The CDR3 nucleotides read TGTGCCAGCAGGGGGGCCCCCTATGGCTACACCTTC. It specifies CASRGAPYGYTF.

The chain uses TRBV3-1 (or the pseudogene TRBV3-2) and TRBJ2-3; 9 nucleotides match TRBD2. The CDR3 extends over 17 amino acids. Germline V gives CDR1 LGHDT, CDR2 YNNKEL (reference sequence). V lost 3 bases and J lost 5; bases outside the gene matches: 12. The CDR3 DNA is TGTGCCAGCAGCCATCCGTCGACTAGCGGATATGGAGATACGCAGTATTTT. Translated: CASSHPSTSGYGDTQYF.

The genes are TRBV5-1 and TRBJ2-5; 7 positions match TRBD2. The CDR3 spans 15 residues. After removal of 2 bases from V and 4 bases from J, the junction contained 8 bases not matched to a gene. Germline V gene sequence: CDR1 SGHRS, CDR2 YFSETQ. The CDR3 nucleotides are TGCGCCAGCAGCTTAGGCGCGGGGGTCGCAGAGACCCAGTACTTC. Translating gives CASSLGAGVAETQYF.

The chain recombines TRBV27 with TRBJ1-2; D perhaps matches TRBD1 (5 bases). CDR3 length: 15 amino acids. Germline CDR1 MNHEY, CDR2 SMNVEV (reference sequence). V was pared by 3 bases and J by 2 bases, with 13 bases between. The CDR3 nucleotides are TGTGCCAGCAGTTTCCGTGGACGGGGGAACTATGGCTACACCTTC. As protein: CASSFRGRGNYGYTF.

The chain recombines TRBV3-1 (or the pseudogene TRBV3-2) with TRBJ1-1; 9 bases map to TRBD1. Germline lookup yields CDR1 LGHDT and CDR2 YNNKEL (reference sequence). This CDR3 region has 15 residues. V was clipped by 3 bases and J by 11 bases; unmatched bases: 13. The CDR3 DNA reads TGTGCCAGCAGCCACATACAGGGGGCGCGACTGTCGGCTTTCTTT. Protein: CASSHIQGARLSAFF.

The V and J genes are TRBV11-2 and TRBJ2-3; D is perhaps TRBD2 (6 bases). Trimming took 3 bases from V and 5 from J, leaving 9 bases between them. This CDR3 has 13 residues. The germline V gene encodes CDR1 SGHAT and CDR2 FQNNGV. Written as DNA, the CDR3 is TGTGCCAGCAGCTTCCGAGCGGGAGATACGCAGTATTTT. Translated: CASSFRAGDTQYF.

The chain joins TRBV5-6 to TRBJ2-7, with TRBD1 identical over 9 bases. CDR1 and CDR2 (germline): SGHDT, YYEEEE. The CDR3 contains 14 residues. J lost 2 bases, V lost 4 bases, and 4 bases had no gene match. In DNA, the CDR3 is TGTGCCAGCAGCACCGGACAGGGGCCCTACGAGCAGTACTTC. Translating gives CASSTGQGPYEQYF.

Here the CDR3 DNA reads TGTGCCAGCAGCCAAGAAGGCCCGAGGGTGCGGTCTGGAAACACCATATATTTT. It translates to CASSQEGPRVRSGNTIYF. This chain connects TRBV4-2 to TRBJ1-3; D remains unclear. V shed 0 bases and J shed 1 base, with 16 bases lying between them. The CDR3 is 18 amino acids. CDR1 and CDR2 (germline): LGHNA, YNFKEQ.

To note about this clone: Different DNA sequences within this sample yield the same CDR3. This sequence joins TRBV6-5 and TRBJ2-3; D gene ambiguous. Deletions cut 2 bases from V and 3 bases from J, with 6 bases between. This CDR3 is 13 amino acids long. Germline V gives CDR1 MNHEY, CDR2 SVGAGI. The chain's CDR3 is CASSYELTDTQYF. The DNA of the CDR3 is TGTGCCAGCAGTTACGAACTTACAGATACGCAGTATTTT.

The genes are TRBV7-8 and TRBJ2-7; 7 bases line up with TRBD1. This CDR3 contains 15 residues. The V gene end was trimmed by 4 bases and the J gene end by 3 bases; junction bases not matched to a gene: 9. Germline CDR1 reads SGHVS; CDR2 reads FQNEAQ. CDR3 amino acids: CASSSPDRKGYEQYF. The CDR3 DNA reads TGTGCCAGCAGCTCGCCGGACAGGAAGGGCTACGAGCAGTACTTC.